This TCR beta chain stems from a study of CD8+ T cells in alopecia areata. Study-wide findings and caveats: Scalp samples also yield sequences of resident alphabeta T cells from normal skin. Especially in alopecia totalis/universalis, lesional scalp showed greater clonality than normal scalp did.

The germline gives CDR1 LNHDA, CDR2 SQIVND (reference sequence). The CDR3 is made up of 14 amino acids. Trimming took 4 bases from V and 6 from J, leaving 15 bases between them. cDNA reverse transcribed from extracted RNA served as the sequencing template. The method was immunoSEQ multiplex PCR; TCRdb's version includes in-frame clones alone and lacks a portion of them. The sample includes under 250,000 clones, around three fifths of them seen just once. This clone has a count of ten or more. What it binds is not known. This sequence joins TRBV19 and TRBJ1-2; no clear D gene. The source of this sequence is a human donor in good health. Material: CD8+ T cells sorted from blood. CDR3 bases: TGTGCCAGTAGTAATCCCCTCGGTAGCGATGGCTACACCTTC. Translating gives CASSNPLGSDGYTF.